One sample yielded the 11 T cell receptor beta chains listed below, sequenced in a study of blood T cell repertoires in COVID-19. The protocol was immunoSEQ multiplex PCR, while the TCRdb copy is restricted to in-frame clones and leaves out a portion. Of 260,000 or so clones listed, 70% to 90% are singletons. Material for sequencing was peripheral blood. Receptors were obtained from a man between 18 and 35 years old with active or convalescent COVID-19.

The chain is built from TRBV5-1 and TRBJ2-7, with TRBD1 identical over 9 bases. Losses at the gene ends were 4 bases for V and 3 bases for J; bases not matched to a gene: 8. Germline V gene lookup returns CDR1 SGHRS and CDR2 YFSETQ. CDR3 length: 15 residues. In DNA, the CDR3 is TGCGCCAGCAGCGAAGCCGGGACAGGGAACTACGAGCAGTACTTC. It codes for CASSEAGTGNYEQYF.

The chain couples TRBV10-2 to TRBJ1-2; 12 bases are shared with TRBD1. Unmatched junction bases numbered 6, after V lost 4 bases and J lost 3 bases. Looked up from germline, CDR1 is WSHSY and CDR2 is SAAADI. The CDR3 spans 16 residues. The CDR3 coding sequence is TGCGCCAGCAGTGCCGGGACAGGGGGCAAAGACTATGGCTACACCTTC. It encodes CASSAGTGGKDYGYTF.

The genes are TRBV4-1 and TRBJ2-7, with a tentative D call TRBD2 (6 bases). With 2 bases removed from V and 6 bases from J, the gap between germline ends came to 20 bases. This CDR3 has 16 amino acids. CDR1 is MGHRA, CDR2 YSYEKL, per germline. The DNA of the CDR3 is TGCGCCAGCAGCCAATCCGCATTCAGAGGGAGGTTCGAGCAGTACTTC. Translating it yields CASSQSAFRGRFEQYF.

V usage is TRBV20-1 and J usage is TRBJ2-7, with D possibly matching TRBD2 (5 bases). The V end was cut by 3 bases, the J end by 7 bases, with 19 bases between. Germline loops: CDR1 DFQATT, CDR2 SNEGSKA (reference sequence). The CDR3 sequence is 14 residues long. Here the CDR3 reads CSASGLSAIPEQYF. The DNA of the CDR3 is TGCAGTGCTAGTGGTCTTAGCGCCATCCCAGAGCAGTACTTC.

V and J are TRBV6-2 or TRBV6-3 and TRBJ2-7; TRBD1 matches 9 bases. The CDR3 has 14 residues. Trimming took 6 bases from V and 4 from J; bases not matched to a gene: 7. Looked up from germline, CDR1 is MNHEY and CDR2 is SVGEGT. The CDR3 reads CASSLQGAIYEQYF. As DNA, the CDR3 is TGTGCCAGCAGCCTACAGGGGGCAATTTACGAGCAGTACTTC.

This sequence joins TRBV9 and TRBJ1-4, with 9 positions matching TRBD1. Germline values: CDR1 SGDLS, CDR2 YYNGEE. CDR3 length equals 14 residues. V lost 6 bases and J lost 7; bases outside the gene matches: 7. This CDR3 is CASTRDREGEKLFF. The CDR3 DNA reads as TGTGCCAGCACCAGGGACAGGGAGGGTGAAAAACTGTTTTTT.

The chain couples TRBV4-2 to TRBJ1-2; D ambiguous. Germline CDR1 reads LGHNA; CDR2 reads YNFKEQ. This CDR3 region has 14 residues. V lost 0 bases and J 4 bases, leaving 9 bases between the germline ends. For the CDR3, the DNA is TGTGCCAGCAGCCAAGATGGGCAAATCTATGGCTACACCTTC. Protein: CASSQDGQIYGYTF.

The V and J genes are TRBV24-1 and TRBJ2-7; weak D call: TRBD2 (5 bases). CDR1 KGHDR and CDR2 SFDVKD come from the germline V gene. The CDR3 sequence is 13 residues long. Trimming shortened V by 3 bases and J by 0 bases, and 5 bases separated the two germline ends. In nucleotides, the CDR3 is TGTGCCACCAGTGATGGGAGCTCCTACGAGCAGTACTTC. Its protein is CATSDGSSYEQYF.

This clone is a singleton in its sample. The chain carries TRBV6-5 and TRBJ1-5; D remains unclear. The CDR3 length is 14 residues. From germline, CDR1 is MNHEY and CDR2 SVGAGI. V dropped 6 bases and J dropped 7 bases, with 16 bases sitting between them. CDR3 nucleotide sequence: TGTGCCAGCAGGGGGAGGGCAGATAGACAGCCCCAGCATTTT. It encodes CASRGRADRQPQHF.

This chain uses TRBV5-5 with TRBJ2-5; 11 bases are a match to TRBD1. Germline-derived CDR1 and CDR2 are SGHKS and YYEKEE (reference sequence). The CDR3 has 17 amino acids. J lost 5 bases, V lost 3 bases, and 12 bases had no gene match. DNA for the CDR3: TGTGCCAGCAGCTCAAGACTAGGACAGGGGGCATCGGAGACCCAGTACTTC. Residues: CASSSRLGQGASETQYF.

The rearrangement uses TRBV9 and TRBJ2-2; 8 nucleotides match TRBD2. This CDR3 is 14 amino acids long. V trimming: 4 bases; J trimming: 3 bases; junction bases outside the gene matches: 2. Per the germline V gene, CDR1 is SGDLS and CDR2 is YYNGEE. In nucleotides, the CDR3 is TGTGCCAGCAGCTCGGGGGGGGACACCGGGGAGCTGTTTTTT. This encodes CASSSGGDTGELFF. The complete variable domain, with remaining parts taken from reference TRBV9 and TRBJ2-2, reads DSGVTQTPKHLITATGQRVTLRCSPRSGDLSVYWYQQSLDQGLQFLIQYYNGEERAKGNILERFSAQQFPDLHSELNLSSLELGDSALYFCASSSGGDTGELFFGEGSRLTVL.